Sequencing of this TCR beta chain was carried out in a study of OX40 agonist ivuxolimab in advanced cancers. Concerning this clone itself: Antigen specificity is unknown.

In germline, CDR1 is SEHNR, CDR2 FQNEAQ (reference sequence). The trim removed 3 bases at V and 2 bases at J, leaving 5 bases unmatched. This CDR3 region has 15 residues. Study observations and caveats: By week 6 at 0.1 to 3.0 mg/kg, blood CD4+ and CD8+ T cells had expanded clonally. Partial responders at 0.1-3.0 mg/kg showed near-lowest clonal expansion.

Generated by immunoSEQ multiplex PCR, the TCRdb table keeps only in-frame clones and is missing some. The sample holds approximately 38,000 clones, around 83% seen once. This chain links TRBV7-9 with TRBJ2-7; 9 positions agree with TRBD1. The sequence derives from an adult with an advanced solid tumor such as melanoma, head and neck, liver or kidney cancer. This sample comprised CD4+ or CD8+ T cells sorted from blood, obtained in a trial of the OX40 agonist ivuxolimab. The CDR3 nucleotides read TGTGCCAGCAGCTTCCCGGGACAGGGACCCTACGAGCAGTACTTC. This gives the protein CASSFPGQGPYEQYF.